These 22 T cell receptor beta chains share one sample of origin, sequenced in a study of T cells in Graves' hyperthyroidism and ophthalmopathy. RNA transcripts provided the source from which TCR beta CDR3 regions were amplified. Primed by the HTBI set, a first-round RT-PCR was run on the TCR CDR3. TCRdb itself ran the multiplex PCR reads through MiXCR, one entry per CDR3 protein. This sample has 250,000 or so distinct CDR3 sequences, with about 14% found just once. The sample consisted of blood. The origin of the receptors is a woman between 40 and 55 years old with Graves' hyperthyroidism that later progressed to Graves' ophthalmopathy.

This clonotype was counted at least ten times. CDR3 sequence: CASSRIFTAGIGNYEQYF. CDR3 DNA: TGTGCCAGCAGCAGAATTTTCACGGCGGGGATTGGCAACTACGAGCAGTACTTC. This rearrangement joins TRBV7-9 to TRBJ2-7, with TRBD2 as a possible D gene (6 bases). Germline CDR1 is SEHNR and CDR2 is FQNEAQ (reference sequence). The CDR3 runs to 18 residues. The V end was cut by 5 bases, the J end by 3 bases, with 26 bases between.

This clonotype was counted a few times. The CDR3, as DNA: TGTGCCAGCAGTTTAAGTAGGGAGTACAATGAGCAGTTCTTC. Translating gives CASSLSREYNEQFF. The chain has TRBV27 and TRBJ2-1; the D gene is possibly TRBD2 (5 bases). Germline CDR1 and CDR2: MNHEY and SMNVEV (reference sequence). V lost 2 bases and J lost 4, with 9 bases in between. This CDR3 spans 14 amino acids.

This clonotype turned up a few times. The chain has TRBV15 and TRBJ2-5; TRBD2 is a possible D gene (6 bases). Trimming removed 2 bases from V and 1 base from J, with 11 bases in between. CDR3 length equals 15 residues. Germline lookup yields CDR1 LNHNV and CDR2 YYDKDF (reference sequence). CDR3 region: CATSRRLASQETQYF. Here the CDR3 DNA reads TGTGCCACCAGCAGAAGGCTAGCGAGCCAAGAGACCCAGTACTTC. The whole variable domain, filled in from reference TRBV15 and TRBJ2-5, reads DAMVIQNPRYQVTQFGKPVTLSCSQTLNHNVMYWYQQKSSQAPKLLFHYYDKDFNNEADTPDNFQSRRPNTSFCFLDIRSPGLGDTAMYLCATSRRLASQETQYFGPGTRLLVL.

This clonotype was counted at least ten times. V usage is TRBV29-1 and J usage is TRBJ1-1; TRBD1 is a possible D gene (6 bases). This CDR3 spans 12 amino acids. CDR1 and CDR2 from the germline V gene are SQVTM and ANQGSEA. V lost 6 bases and J lost 0, with 8 bases in between. DNA for the CDR3: TGCAGCGTGGGGGGCATGAACACTGAAGCTTTCTTT. It is translated as CSVGGMNTEAFF.

This clonotype came up many times. V usage is TRBV19 and J usage is TRBJ2-2; D remains unclear. This CDR3 has 13 residues. The V gene lost 5 bases and the J gene lost 6 bases, with 10 bases spanning the gap. The germline V gene has CDR1 LNHDA and CDR2 SQIVND (reference sequence). The CDR3 sequence: CASSPVSAGELFF. The CDR3 nucleotides are TGTGCCAGTAGTCCCGTAAGTGCCGGGGAGCTGTTTTTT. Variable domain in full (rest from reference TRBV19 and TRBJ2-2): DGGITQSPKYLFRKEGQNVTLSCEQNLNHDAMYWYRQDPGQGLRLIYYSQIVNDFQKGDIAEGYSVSREKKESFPLTVTSAQKNPTAFYLCASSPVSAGELFFGEGSRLTVL.

The sample holds a few counts of this clonotype. V gene TRBV3-1 combines with J gene TRBJ1-3; D remains unclear. V was cut by 4 bases and J by 0 bases, with 4 bases left in between. The CDR3 consists of 13 residues. Germline V gene lookup returns CDR1 LGHDT and CDR2 YNNKEL (reference sequence). The CDR3 DNA sequence: TGTGCCAGCAGCCGGTCCTCTGGAAACACCATATATTTT. This sequence encodes CASSRSSGNTIYF.

This clonotype has at least ten counts. The CDR3 sequence is CASRGIAEAFF. The CDR3 nucleotides are TGTGCCAGCAGAGGGATAGCTGAAGCTTTCTTT. V usage is TRBV7-9 and J usage is TRBJ1-1; D ambiguous. The CDR3 contains 11 residues. CDR1 and CDR2 (germline): SEHNR, FQNEAQ (reference sequence). Trimming removed 6 bases at V and 6 bases at J, with 8 bases between.

This clonotype was observed at least ten times. The rearrangement uses TRBV3-1 and TRBJ2-7, with D uncertain. Trimming pared 0 bases from V and 12 bases from J, leaving 21 bases between. Germline V CDR1 and CDR2: LGHDT, YNNKEL (reference sequence). CDR3 length: 15 amino acids. The CDR3 reads CASSQDPRQLQELYF. CDR3 in DNA: TGTGCCAGCAGCCAAGACCCCAGGCAGCTCCAGGAATTGTACTTC.

This clonotype was observed at least ten times. The chain uses TRBV27 and TRBJ2-5, with a weak D call TRBD2 (6 bases). Germline loops: CDR1 MNHEY, CDR2 SMNVEV (reference sequence). Trimming shortened V by 3 bases and J by 7 bases, and 18 bases separated the two germline ends. This CDR3 has 15 amino acids. In nucleotides, the CDR3 is TGTGCCAGCAGTTTGGGAGGAAGGTCGATAGGGACCCAGTACTTC. It translates to CASSLGGRSIGTQYF.

This clonotype was counted only a few times. A much larger clone lies a single base off, so this may be a read error. No conserved phenylalanine or tryptophan ends this CDR3, so it is likely a read error. The chain combines TRBV5-8 with TRBJ2-7; 9 positions agree with TRBD1. The V and J ends lost 0 bases and 2 bases, in that order; junction bases with no gene match: 6. Germline CDR1 SGHTS, CDR2 YDEGEE. This CDR3 has 16 amino acids. The CDR3 is CASSLEGTGRAYEQYL. The CDR3 DNA follows: TGTGCCAGCAGCTTGGAGGGGACAGGGAGGGCCTACGAGCAGTACCTC.

In this sample, this clonotype turned up many times. The CDR3 loop is CASSFPYTEAFF. CDR3 nucleotides: TGTGCCAGCAGTTTCCCGTACACTGAAGCTTTCTTT. The rearrangement uses TRBV28 and TRBJ1-1, with D unresolved. The CDR3 is 12 residues long. V dropped 3 bases and J dropped 3 bases, with 5 bases sitting between them. Per the germline V gene, CDR1 is MDHEN and CDR2 is SYDVKM.

In this sample, this clonotype turned up many times. The rearrangement links TRBV28 to TRBJ1-1; D is unresolved. The CDR3 spans 14 residues. The V end was cut by 4 bases, the J end by 0 bases, with 9 bases between. The V gene's germline CDR1 is MDHEN and CDR2 SYDVKM. The CDR3 coding sequence is TGTGCCAGCAGTTCCCCAGCCTTGAACACTGAAGCTTTCTTT. This sequence encodes CASSSPALNTEAFF.

This chain connects TRBV28 to TRBJ1-2; tentatively, D is TRBD1 (5 bases). The germline V and J ends were trimmed by 3 bases and 8 bases, with 19 bases remaining between them. There are 15 residues in the CDR3. The germline V gene has CDR1 MDHEN and CDR2 SYDVKM. The CDR3 nucleotides read TGTGCCAGCAGTTTCCGGGGAAAGGGGTATGGAGGCTACACCTTC. This sequence encodes CASSFRGKGYGGYTF.

This clonotype was picked up a small number of times. A much larger clone lies one base from this, so it may be a read error. This chain connects TRBV2 to TRBJ2-3; tentative D call: TRBD2 (6 bases). Germline lookup yields CDR1 SNHLY and CDR2 FYNNEI. V shed 1 base and J shed 0 bases, with 11 bases lying between them. The CDR3 has 16 residues. The CDR3 loop reads CASSEVGGISTDTQYF. The CDR3 DNA reads TGTGCCAGCAGTGAAGTAGGAGGGATCAGCACAGATACGCAGTATTTT.

V is TRBV19 and J is TRBJ1-1; D remains unclear. V dropped 7 bases and J dropped 0 bases, with 9 bases sitting between them. The germline CDR1 and CDR2 sequences are LNHDA and SQIVND (reference sequence). CDR3 length equals 13 residues. CDR3 amino acids: CASKGNMNTEAFF. The CDR3 bases are TGTGCCAGTAAGGGCAACATGAACACTGAAGCTTTCTTT.

The chain is built from TRBV10-3 and TRBJ2-7, with TRBD1 identical over 8 bases. With 3 bases clipped from V and 4 bases from J, the junction kept 26 bases outside the gene matches. Germline CDR1 ENHRY, CDR2 SYGVKD. The CDR3 is 21 amino acids. CDR3 nucleotide sequence: TGTGCCATCAGTGAACGGGGCGGACCTTTTGGTAGACAGGGGCGACGGTACGAGCAGTACTTC. Protein: CAISERGGPFGRQGRRYEQYF.

This clonotype came up many times. The chain couples TRBV7-9 to TRBJ1-1; D gene uncertain. Germline V gene data show CDR1 as SEHNR and CDR2 as FQNEAQ (reference sequence). Trimming pared 3 bases from V and 4 bases from J, leaving 12 bases between. The CDR3 contains 14 residues. The DNA for the CDR3 is TGTGCCAGCAGCTTCTCAGGTCCGACCACTGAAGCTTTCTTT. Its protein product is CASSFSGPTTEAFF.

Comment on this clonotype: At one boundary the junction diverges from the germline segment, which might be a read error. The rearrangement uses TRBV27 and TRBJ2-1; 11 bases line up with TRBD2. In germline, CDR1 is MNHEY, CDR2 SMNVEV (reference sequence). The CDR3 has 16 amino acids. The CDR3 spells CASRVTGTSGYNEQFF. DNA for the CDR3: TGTGCTAGCAGAGTTACCGGGACTAGCGGATACAATGAGCAGTTCTTC.

This clonotype was seen ten or more times. This chain uses TRBV28 with TRBJ1-5; D may be TRBD1 (5 bases). Germline CDR1 and CDR2: MDHEN and SYDVKM. Trimming left V 4 bases short and J 4 bases short, with 11 bases between. The CDR3 covers 14 residues. CDR3 protein: CASSSTQGNQPQHF. The CDR3 DNA reads as TGTGCCAGCAGTTCAACCCAGGGAAATCAGCCCCAGCATTTT.

This clonotype was seen at least ten times. J is TRBJ2-2 and V is TRBV19; 10 bases match TRBD1. CDR3 size: 17 residues. Per germline, CDR1 LNHDA and CDR2 SQIVND (reference sequence). After removal of 4 bases from V and 1 base from J, the junction contained 6 bases not matched to a gene. The CDR3 nucleotides read TGTGCCAGTAGTAGGACCGGGACAGGGGTGAACACCGGGGAGCTGTTTTTT. It specifies CASSRTGTGVNTGELFF.

This clonotype was found many times. The chain employs TRBV30 and TRBJ1-3; a weak D match, TRBD1 (5 bases). The V end was cut by 4 bases, the J end by 4 bases, with 20 bases between. CDR1 and CDR2 from the germline V gene are GTSNPN and SVGIG (reference sequence). The CDR3 has 16 amino acids. CDR3 residues: CAWTLWGRRMGNTIYF. In DNA form, the CDR3 reads TGTGCCTGGACCTTATGGGGCAGAAGAATGGGAAACACCATATATTTT.

This clonotype was seen many times. V usage is TRBV29-1 and J usage is TRBJ2-7; D is unclear. Trimming took 3 bases from V and 6 from J, leaving 12 bases between them. The CDR3 contains 12 residues. CDR1 and CDR2 from the germline V gene are SQVTM and ANQGSEA. The CDR3 nucleotides are TGCAGCGTTGAGAGGACCGTGGGCGAGCAGTACTTC. Translated: CSVERTVGEQYF.